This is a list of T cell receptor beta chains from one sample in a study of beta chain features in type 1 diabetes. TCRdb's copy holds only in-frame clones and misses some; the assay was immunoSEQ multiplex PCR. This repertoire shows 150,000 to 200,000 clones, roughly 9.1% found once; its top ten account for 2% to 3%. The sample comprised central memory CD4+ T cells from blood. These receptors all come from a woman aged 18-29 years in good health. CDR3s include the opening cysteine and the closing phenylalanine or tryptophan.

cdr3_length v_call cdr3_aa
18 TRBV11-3 CASSKAGTGFSNTGELFF
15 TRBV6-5 CASTRQDRTNYGYTF
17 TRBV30 CAWSLGLAGGPSDTQYF
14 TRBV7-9 CASSVRPSDSEQFF
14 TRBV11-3 CASSSQTGFTEAFF
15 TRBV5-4 CASSLDPGSDYEQYF
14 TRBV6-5 CAISETGARETQYF
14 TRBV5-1 CASSATVYNSPLHF
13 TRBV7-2 CASSYRGEQPQHF
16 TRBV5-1 CASTPGATPFQETQYF
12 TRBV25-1 CASSGTVYGYTF
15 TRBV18 CASSPRQGQSDTQYF
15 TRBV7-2 CASSTSDRVAYGYTF
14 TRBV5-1 CASSPRQDQGIQYF